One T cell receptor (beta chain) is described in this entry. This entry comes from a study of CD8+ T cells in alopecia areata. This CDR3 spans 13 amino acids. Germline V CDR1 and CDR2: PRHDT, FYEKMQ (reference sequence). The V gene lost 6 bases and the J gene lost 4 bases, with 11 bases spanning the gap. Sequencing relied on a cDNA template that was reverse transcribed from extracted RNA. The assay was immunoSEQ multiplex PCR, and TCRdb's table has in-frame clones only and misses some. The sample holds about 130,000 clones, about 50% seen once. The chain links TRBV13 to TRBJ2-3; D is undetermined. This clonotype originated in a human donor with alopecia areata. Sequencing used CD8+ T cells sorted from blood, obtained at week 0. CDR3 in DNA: TGTGCCAGCAGTTCGGGCCCGGCAGATACGCAGTATTTT. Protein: CASSSGPADTQYF.